These T cell receptor beta chains were read from a single sample in a study of blood T cell repertoires in COVID-19. Libraries were prepared by immunoSEQ multiplex PCR; TCRdb keeps only in-frame clonotypes and omits some of them. The data contain under 300,000 clones, around 90% of them singletons. Input material: PBMCs or T cells enriched from blood (not recorded which). The receptors come from a young woman who had recovered from COVID-19. The CDR3 runs from the conserved cysteine through the conserved F or W. A D gene is named only where the DNA matches it firmly. Size is omitted from some rows. Given values are once, few, many or a class for expanded clones.

D: .; J: TRBJ2-7; V: TRBV20-1; size: .; CDR3: CSPHQANEQYF; DNA: TGCAGTCCGCATCAGGCGAACGAGCAGTACTTC
D: .; J: TRBJ1-6; V: TRBV6-5; size: once; CDR3: CASARGEENNSPLHF; DNA: TGTGCCAGCGCCCGGGGGGAAGAGAACAATTCACCCCTCCACTTT
D: TRBD2; J: TRBJ2-1; V: TRBV7-3; size: .; CDR3: CASSPLGTSYNEQFF; DNA: TGTGCCAGCAGCCCACTCGGGACTAGCTACAATGAGCAGTTCTTC
D: .; J: TRBJ2-5; V: TRBV5-8; size: .; CDR3: CATKRGGQETQYF; DNA: TGTGCCACCAAACGTGGGGGGCAAGAGACCCAGTACTTC
D: TRBD2; J: TRBJ2-3; V: TRBV10-2; size: .; CDR3: CASSVGGLGGADTQYF; DNA: TGCGCCAGCAGTGTCGGAGGACTAGGAGGCGCAGATACGCAGTATTTT
D: TRBD1; J: TRBJ1-1; V: TRBV6-6; size: .; CDR3: CASSREGGYTEAFF; DNA: TGTGCCAGCAGTCGAGAAGGGGGCTACACTGAAGCTTTCTTT
D: .; J: TRBJ2-1; V: TRBV24-1; size: .; CDR3: CATKGTPLDEQFF; DNA: TGTGCCACCAAGGGGACTCCATTAGATGAGCAGTTCTTC
D: .; J: TRBJ1-1; V: TRBV7-2; size: .; CDR3: CASSLWLGGPAFF; DNA: TGTGCCAGCAGCTTATGGCTAGGAGGGCCAGCTTTCTTT
D: .; J: TRBJ1-4; V: TRBV5-1; size: .; CDR3: CASSHGGENEKLFF; DNA: TGCGCCAGCAGCCATGGAGGAGAAAATGAAAAACTGTTTTTT
D: TRBD1; J: TRBJ2-6; V: TRBV9; size: .; CDR3: CASSLDRAGANVLTF; DNA: TGTGCCAGCAGCCTAGACAGGGCTGGGGCCAACGTCCTGACTTTC
D: TRBD2; J: TRBJ2-5; V: TRBV18; size: .; CDR3: CASSPPRGGGQETQYF; DNA: TGTGCCAGCTCACCACCGCGCGGCGGGGGACAAGAGACCCAGTACTTC
D: TRBD1; J: TRBJ2-2; V: TRBV9; size: .; CDR3: CASSPRDSGYANTGELFF; DNA: TGTGCCAGCAGCCCTAGGGACAGCGGTTACGCGAACACCGGGGAGCTGTTTTTT
D: .; J: TRBJ1-2; V: TRBV5-4; size: .; CDR3: CASSFWQGYGYTF; DNA: TGTGCCAGCAGCTTTTGGCAGGGTTATGGCTACACCTTC
D: .; J: TRBJ2-1; V: TRBV3-1/TRBV3-2; size: .; CDR3: CASSQDSGGGQGNEQFF; DNA: TGTGCCAGCAGCCAAGATTCTGGGGGAGGTCAGGGCAATGAGCAGTTCTTC
D: .; J: TRBJ2-1; V: TRBV7-3; size: .; CDR3: CASSYERRGRNEQFF; DNA: TGTGCCAGCAGCTATGAGCGGAGGGGGCGGAATGAGCAGTTCTTC
D: .; J: TRBJ1-1; V: TRBV9; size: .; CDR3: CASSVDPHGQPEAFF; DNA: TGTGCCAGCAGCGTAGATCCCCATGGACAGCCTGAAGCTTTCTTT